This TCR beta chain was captured in a study of shared clonotypes between healthy human individuals. Study results and limitations: The study found about 5% of naive CD4 clonotypes shared across four donors.

The data were produced by immunoSEQ multiplex PCR, yet TCRdb's version contains in-frame clones alone and is incomplete. This table holds about 650,000 clones, around 95% found once. The germline V and J ends were trimmed by 3 bases and 1 base, with 16 bases remaining between them. CDR3 length: 16 amino acids. CDR1 is LNHDA, CDR2 SQIVND, per germline (reference sequence). This clone was recorded only once. The antigen is undetermined. CD45RO-negative, CCR7-positively selected cells formed the naive CD8 fraction, excluding terminally differentiated effector memory CD45RA+ cells. The TCR sequence derives from a woman aged 25 to 39 in good health. The V and J genes are TRBV19 and TRBJ2-7; possibly TRBD2 for D (6 bases). The sample was naive CD8+ T cells sorted from blood. The CDR3 DNA is TGTGCCAGTAGTATGGGTAGCGGAGGACTGTCCTACGAGCAGTACTTC. As protein: CASSMGSGGLSYEQYF.